This T cell receptor (beta chain) originates from a study of blood T cell repertoires in COVID-19. Authors' processing steps: Reference gene primer amplification yielded estimated nucleated cell counts. Some clones are missing from TCRdb's copy, which holds only in-frame ones; the method was immunoSEQ multiplex PCR. V and J calls plus clone size are reproduced from that table; the DNA served to infer D and trimming. The table shows about 32,000 clones, with around 85% occurring only once. The CDR3 contains 14 residues. Trimming took 5 bases from V and 1 from J, leaving 10 bases between them. Per germline, CDR1 SGHNT and CDR2 YENEEA.

This TCR was recovered from a woman older than 75 with active or convalescent COVID-19. The sequenced sample was peripheral blood. V and J are TRBV11-3 and TRBJ2-3, with a possible D match to TRBD1 (6 bases). CDR3 DNA: TGTGCCAGCAGCCCCTCAGGGGGCACAGATACGCAGTATTTT. It yields the protein CASSPSGGTDTQYF.